The 20 T cell receptor beta chains below were found in one sample sequenced in a study of patients and donors after allogeneic stem cell transplantation. TCRdb called the RT-PCR reads again in MiXCR, with one record for every CDR3 protein. The sample records 150,000 to 250,000 distinct CDR3 sequences, around two fifths being singletons. The sequencing sample was made of blood, either unsorted or a sorted T cell fraction (not recorded which). The receptors were sampled from a human donor who was either an allogeneic HSCT recipient or a stem cell or donor lymphocyte infusion donor (not recorded which). It is not recorded whose cells these are; they may come from a transplant donor.

The rearrangement uses TRBV9 and TRBJ2-1, with D possibly TRBD2 on 6 matching bases. Trimming pared 4 bases from V and 7 bases from J, leaving 15 bases between. Germline lookup yields CDR1 SGDLS and CDR2 YYNGEE. The CDR3 length is 14 residues. The CDR3 DNA sequence: TGTGCCAGCAGCATGGAGGGTAGCCTTAATGAGCAGTTCTTC. This encodes CASSMEGSLNEQFF.

This clonotype is a singleton in its sample. At one end, the junction sequence differs from germline, possibly due to a read error. The chain couples TRBV7-9 to TRBJ2-2; a weak D match, TRBD1 (5 bases). CDR3 length: 15 amino acids. Germline CDR1 SEHNR, CDR2 FQNEAQ (reference sequence). Here the CDR3 reads CASSLQGLNTRELFF. The CDR3 nucleotides read TGTGCCAGCAGCTTACAGGGCTTAAACACCAGGGAGCTGTTTTTT.

The chain has TRBV20-1 and TRBJ2-2; no clear D. The V end lost 5 bases, the J end lost 5 bases, and 18 bases lay between the germline ends. CDR1 and CDR2 from the germline V gene are DFQATT and SNEGSKA (reference sequence). The CDR3 consists of 15 residues. CDR3 loop: CSAHSPVTETGELFF. In nucleotides, the CDR3 is TGCAGTGCTCATTCACCCGTGACGGAGACCGGGGAGCTGTTTTTT.

This chain uses TRBV3-1 with TRBJ2-2; D remains unclear. The CDR3 runs 11 residues. Deletions cut 1 base from V and 7 bases from J, with 1 base between. CDR1 is LGHDT and CDR2 is YNNKEL in the germline V gene (reference sequence). Here the CDR3 reads CASSQVGELFF. The CDR3 coding sequence is TGTGCCAGCAGCCAAGTCGGGGAGCTGTTTTTT.

This clonotype has just a few counts. The CDR3 reads CASSGTDRDTEAFF. The CDR3 nucleotides are TGTGCCAGCAGTGGGACGGACAGAGACACTGAAGCTTTCTTT. V is TRBV6-6 and J is TRBJ1-1; tentatively, D is TRBD1 (6 bases). Germline V gene lookup returns CDR1 MNHNY and CDR2 SVGAGI (reference sequence). The CDR3 is 14 amino acids. V lost 5 bases, J lost 3 bases, and 13 bases lay in between.

V is TRBV15 and J is TRBJ1-1, with D maybe TRBD1 (6 bases). The germline V gene has CDR1 LNHNV and CDR2 YYDKDF (reference sequence). V was shortened by 6 bases and J by 8 bases, with 22 bases between the two germline ends. The CDR3 totals 15 residues. In DNA form, the CDR3 reads TGTGCCACCAGAACCTCCAGGGGAATCAATCAAGAAGCTTTCTTT. It specifies CATRTSRGINQEAFF.

The J gene is TRBJ1-1, the V gene TRBV29-1; a possible D gene is TRBD1 (5 bases). V shed 6 bases and J shed 5 bases, with 16 bases lying between them. The CDR3 has 13 amino acids. The germline V gene encodes CDR1 SQVTM and CDR2 ANQGSEA. CDR3 in amino acids: CSVSTGGWTEAFF. The CDR3 region has the DNA TGCAGCGTATCGACCGGGGGTTGGACTGAAGCTTTCTTT.

This clonotype has a handful of counts. The rearrangement uses TRBV6-2 or TRBV6-3 and TRBJ1-5; D is uncertain. The CDR3 is made up of 13 amino acids. V lost 6 bases and J lost 6, with 12 bases in between. Per germline, CDR1 MNHEY and CDR2 SVGEGT. The CDR3 DNA reads TGTGCCAGCAGCTACGCAGCTCGTCAGCCCCAGCATTTT. Translating it yields CASSYAARQPQHF.

This clonotype was picked up a small number of times. V and J are TRBV12-3 or TRBV12-4 and TRBJ2-5; D assignment may be TRBD1 or TRBD2 (5 bases each). V lost 5 bases, J lost 2 bases, and 12 bases lay in between. The CDR3 loop spans 14 amino acids. CDR3: CASSHGTEQETQYF. In DNA form, the CDR3 reads TGTGCCAGCAGTCACGGGACGGAACAAGAGACCCAGTACTTC.

Here the CDR3 DNA reads TGTGCCAGCAGCTTAGGGGGGGGTTATCAGCCCCAGCATTTT. Translated, it gives CASSLGGGYQPQHF. The V call is TRBV7-8, the J call TRBJ1-5; tentatively, D is TRBD1 (5 bases). V lost 1 base, J lost 5 bases, and 9 bases lay in between. CDR3 length: 14 amino acids. Germline CDR1 reads SGHVS; CDR2 reads FQNEAQ. The variable domain in full, with the rest retrieved from reference TRBV7-8 and TRBJ1-5, is GAGVSQSPRYKVAKRGQDVALRCDPISGHVSLFWYQQALGQGPEFLTYFQNEAQLDKSGLPSDRFFAERPEGSVSTLKIQRTQQEDSAVYLCASSLGGGYQPQHFGDGTRLSIL.

The chain uses TRBV12-3 or TRBV12-4 and TRBJ2-6; weak D call: TRBD1 (5 bases). Trimming left V 1 base short and J 0 bases short, with 13 bases between. The CDR3 contains 18 residues. CDR3 amino acids: CASSLEVGATSGANVLTF. In DNA, the CDR3 is TGTGCCAGCAGTTTAGAGGTTGGGGCCACCTCTGGGGCCAACGTCCTGACTTTC.

CDR3 amino acids: CASSLSSRVWTEAFF. Here the CDR3 DNA reads TGTGCCAGCAGTTTATCGAGTAGGGTTTGGACTGAAGCTTTCTTT. The rearrangement links TRBV27 to TRBJ1-1, with D unresolved. V lost 0 bases, J lost 5 bases, and 13 bases lay in between. Germline V gene sequence: CDR1 MNHEY, CDR2 SMNVEV (reference sequence). CDR3 length: 15 residues.

The J gene is TRBJ2-1, the V gene TRBV3-1; D is undetermined. CDR1 and CDR2 (germline): LGHDT, YNNKEL (reference sequence). V lost 1 base and J lost 5, with 9 bases in between. This CDR3 is built from 14 residues. The CDR3 sequence is CASSQARNHNEQFF. The CDR3 nucleotides are TGTGCCAGCAGCCAAGCTAGGAATCACAATGAGCAGTTCTTC.

This clonotype was detected only a few times. The rearrangement links TRBV15 to TRBJ1-1; D not certain. Between the trimmed V and J ends, which lost 0 bases and 2 bases, there was a span of 10 bases. CDR3 length: 15 residues. Per germline, CDR1 LNHNV and CDR2 YYDKDF (reference sequence). In nucleotides, the CDR3 is TGTGCCACCAGCAGAGATCGAATCGATAACACTGAAGCTTTCTTT. Translated: CATSRDRIDNTEAFF.

The chain is built from TRBV9 and TRBJ2-3; D may correspond to TRBD1 or TRBD2 (7 bases each). Germline assignment: CDR1 SGDLS and CDR2 YYNGEE. The CDR3 is made up of 17 amino acids. The germline V and J ends were trimmed by 3 bases and 1 base, with 18 bases remaining between them. CDR3 DNA sequence: TGTGCCAGCAGCGCCTGGCTGGCAGGGGGGGGCACAGATACGCAGTATTTT. Translated: CASSAWLAGGGTDTQYF.

The chain recombines TRBV12-3 or TRBV12-4 with TRBJ2-1, with D tentatively TRBD2 (6 bases). The CDR3 spans 15 residues. Trimming shortened V by 6 bases and J by 9 bases, and 21 bases separated the two germline ends. This chain's CDR3 is CASSLYRTNPLEQFF. In nucleotides, the CDR3 is TGTGCCAGCAGCCTCTATCGGACTAACCCCCTTGAGCAGTTCTTC.

This chain links TRBV19 with TRBJ1-1, with D possibly matching TRBD1 (5 bases). Trimming removed 7 bases at V and 1 base at J, with 10 bases between. The CDR3 length is 13 residues. Germline lookup yields CDR1 LNHDA and CDR2 SQIVND (reference sequence). CDR3 in DNA: TGTGCCAGTACGAGGGGACCGAACACTGAAGCTTTCTTT. Translating it yields CASTRGPNTEAFF. Full variable domain (missing parts from reference TRBV19 and TRBJ1-1): DGGITQSPKYLFRKEGQNVTLSCEQNLNHDAMYWYRQDPGQGLRLIYYSQIVNDFQKGDIAEGYSVSREKKESFPLTVTSAQKNPTAFYLCASTRGPNTEAFFGQGTRLTVV.

The chain couples TRBV5-1 to TRBJ2-3; 7 bases align to TRBD2. Losses at the gene ends were 4 bases for V and 1 base for J; bases not matched to a gene: 9. The CDR3 sequence is 16 residues long. Germline CDR1 and CDR2: SGHRS and YFSETQ. The CDR3 nucleotides are TGCGCCAGCAGCCGCGCTGGGGGGGATCGCACAGATACGCAGTATTTT. Encoded protein: CASSRAGGDRTDTQYF.

The J gene is TRBJ2-7, the V gene TRBV20-1, with 10 bases aligning to TRBD1. V lost 3 bases, J lost 2 bases, and 4 bases stayed unmatched. The CDR3 is made up of 14 amino acids. The germline V gene has CDR1 DFQATT and CDR2 SNEGSKA (reference sequence). Here the CDR3 DNA reads TGCAGTGCTAGTGTGGACAGGGGGGCCTACGAGCAGTACTTC. Its translation is CSASVDRGAYEQYF.

This clonotype was recorded a few times. This chain links TRBV20-1 with TRBJ2-1, with 11 bases lining up with TRBD2. The V and J ends lost 7 bases and 6 bases, in that order; junction bases with no gene match: 5. Germline CDR1 and CDR2: DFQATT and SNEGSKA (reference sequence). The CDR3 spans 13 residues. The CDR3 loop reads CSGTSGSINEQFF. The CDR3 nucleotides read TGCAGTGGTACTAGCGGGAGTATCAATGAGCAGTTCTTC.